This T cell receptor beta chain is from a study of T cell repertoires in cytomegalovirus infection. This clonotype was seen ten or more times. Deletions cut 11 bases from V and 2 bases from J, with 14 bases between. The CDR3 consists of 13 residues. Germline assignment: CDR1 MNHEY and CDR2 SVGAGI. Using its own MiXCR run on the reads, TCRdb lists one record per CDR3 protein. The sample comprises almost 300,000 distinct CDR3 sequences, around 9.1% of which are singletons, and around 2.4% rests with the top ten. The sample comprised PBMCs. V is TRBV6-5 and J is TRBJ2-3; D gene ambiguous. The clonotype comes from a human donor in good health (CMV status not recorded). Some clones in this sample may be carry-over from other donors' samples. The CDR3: CALYNEITDTQYF. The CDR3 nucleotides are TGTGCCCTATATAACGAGATCACAGATACGCAGTATTTT.